These 5 T cell receptor beta chains were sequenced from one sample in a study of cytomegalovirus exposure and HLA in healthy donors. Only in-frame clones appear in the TCRdb table, and some are missing; sequencing was by immunoSEQ multiplex PCR. The table has around 130,000 clones, 89% seen once. The specimen sequenced was PBMCs. These receptors were obtained from a man younger than 40 in good health and CMV-seronegative.

Only one count was recorded for this clone. The V call is TRBV29-1, the J call TRBJ1-4, with 7 nucleotides matching TRBD1. The trim removed 1 base at V and 8 bases at J, leaving 4 bases unmatched. From germline, CDR1 is SQVTM and CDR2 ANQGSEA. This CDR3 is built from 13 residues. In nucleotides, the CDR3 is TGCAGCGTTGAAGGGACAGGAGGCGAAAAACTGTTTTTT. This gives the protein CSVEGTGGEKLFF. Full variable domain (rest looked up from reference TRBV29-1 and TRBJ1-4): SAVISQKPSRDICQRGTSLTIQCQVDSQVTMMFWYRQQPGQSLTLIATANQGSEATYESGFVIDKFPISRPNLTFSTLTVSNMSPEDSSIYLCSVEGTGGEKLFFGSGTQLSVL.

CDR3 sequence reads: CASSVTINTEAFF. CDR3 sequence (DNA): TGTGCCAGCAGCGTAACAATCAACACTGAAGCTTTCTTT. The chain joins TRBV9 to TRBJ1-1, with D unclear. CDR1 and CDR2 from the germline V gene are SGDLS and YYNGEE. Trimming shortened V by 1 base and J by 2 bases, and 6 bases separated the two germline ends. The CDR3 totals 13 residues.

The chain couples TRBV5-6 to TRBJ2-5; 7 positions agree with TRBD1. CDR3 length equals 15 residues. J was trimmed by 0 bases and V by 4 bases; bases with no gene match: 6. Germline loops: CDR1 SGHDT, CDR2 YYEEEE. This CDR3 reads CASSPTGKNQETQYF. The CDR3 DNA reads as TGTGCCAGCAGCCCGACAGGGAAAAACCAAGAGACCCAGTACTTC.

This sequence joins TRBV14 and TRBJ2-1; 7 bases align to TRBD2. Germline V gene sequence: CDR1 SGHDN, CDR2 FVKESK. J was trimmed by 8 bases and V by 5 bases; bases with no gene match: 9. This CDR3 is 14 amino acids long. CDR3: CASSAQRGLDEQFF. The CDR3 nucleotides are TGTGCCAGCAGCGCTCAGCGGGGACTGGATGAGCAGTTCTTC.

The rearrangement links TRBV11-2 to TRBJ2-1; D remains ambiguous. This CDR3 is built from 16 residues. The V end lost 1 base, the J end lost 0 bases, and 10 bases lay between the germline ends. CDR1 and CDR2 from the germline V gene are SGHAT and FQNNGV. This CDR3 is CASSLAQPSSYNEQFF. The CDR3 DNA reads as TGTGCCAGCAGCTTAGCCCAACCGAGCTCCTACAATGAGCAGTTCTTC. Together with reference TRBV11-2 and TRBJ2-1, the CDR3 gives the full variable domain: EAGVAQSPRYKIIEKRQSVAFWCNPISGHATLYWYQQILGQGPKLLIQFQNNGVVDDSQLPKDRFSAERLKGVDSTLKIQPAKLEDSAVYLCASSLAQPSSYNEQFFGPGTRLTVL.